Following are 26 T cell receptor beta chains from one sample sequenced in a study of cytomegalovirus exposure and HLA in healthy donors. The PCR made use of 60 Vbeta and 13 Jbeta primers. The assay was immunoSEQ multiplex PCR, and TCRdb's table has in-frame clones only and misses some. The sample holds about 130,000 clones, over 70% seen once. Sequencing was performed on PBMCs. These receptors were collected from a man aged 18 to 29 in good health and CMV-seropositive.

This chain uses TRBV7-9 with TRBJ2-2; D call uncertain. CDR1 is SEHNR, CDR2 FQNEAQ, per germline (reference sequence). With 7 bases removed from V and 1 base from J, the gap between germline ends came to 4 bases. The CDR3 is 12 residues long. CDR3 sequence (DNA): TGTGCCAGCACCGTGAACACCGGGGAGCTGTTTTTT. Encoded protein: CASTVNTGELFF.

This clone was counted only a few times. This rearrangement joins TRBV6-6 to TRBJ2-5, with D unresolved. V dropped 7 bases and J dropped 2 bases, with 11 bases sitting between them. CDR1 MNHNY and CDR2 SVGAGI come from the germline V gene (reference sequence). The CDR3 is 13 amino acids. The CDR3 here is CASTSSRQETQYF. Here the CDR3 DNA reads TGTGCCAGCACATCATCCAGGCAAGAGACCCAGTACTTC.

J is TRBJ2-2 and V is TRBV7-2, with a weak D call TRBD2 (6 bases). Germline V gene sequence: CDR1 SGHTA, CDR2 FQGNSA. V was trimmed by 1 base and J by 4 bases, leaving 10 bases between them. The CDR3 covers 15 residues. CDR3: CASSLGGAGTGELFF. The CDR3 DNA follows: TGTGCCAGCAGCTTAGGCGGGGCGGGCACCGGGGAGCTGTTTTTT.

The chain carries TRBV7-2 and TRBJ1-2, with a tentative D call TRBD1 (6 bases). Looked up from germline, CDR1 is SGHTA and CDR2 is FQGNSA. The CDR3 covers 14 residues. Trimming removed 3 bases at V and 4 bases at J, with 12 bases between. In nucleotides, the CDR3 is TGTGCCAGCAGCTTTCGGACAGAGACCTATGGCTACACCTTC. Translation: CASSFRTETYGYTF. Full variable domain (remainder filled in from reference TRBV7-2 and TRBJ1-2): GAGVSQSPSNKVTEKGKDVELRCDPISGHTALYWYRQSLGQGLEFLIYFQGNSAPDKSGLPSDRFSAERTGGSVSTLTIQRTQQEDSAVYLCASSFRTETYGYTFGSGTRLTVV.

The chain has TRBV29-1 and TRBJ2-2, with 7 bases fitting TRBD2. The CDR3 spans 16 residues. Per germline, CDR1 SQVTM and CDR2 ANQGSEA. The V gene end was trimmed by 7 bases and the J gene end by 1 base; junction bases not matched to a gene: 12. CDR3 DNA sequence: TGCAGCGCCCGGGCCGGGGCGGGAGTGAACACCGGGGAGCTGTTTTTT. This translates into CSARAGAGVNTGELFF.

This chain links TRBV7-9 with TRBJ1-2, with TRBD1 matching 11 bases. This CDR3 is 19 amino acids long. The junction had 15 bases not matched to a gene; V was cut back by 2 bases and J by 4 bases. The V gene's germline CDR1 is SEHNR and CDR2 FQNEAQ (reference sequence). This CDR3 is CASSLRGGTRTGGSYGYTF. The CDR3 DNA follows: TGTGCCAGCAGCTTAAGGGGGGGCACCCGGACAGGGGGCTCCTATGGCTACACCTTC.

This chain connects TRBV9 to TRBJ2-1, with 8 nucleotides matching TRBD2. V shed 4 bases, J shed 5 bases, and the junction held 8 bases outside the gene matches. This CDR3 contains 15 residues. CDR1 is SGDLS, CDR2 YYNGEE, per germline. The CDR3, as DNA: TGTGCCAGCAGCCGAGCGGGAGCATCCAACAATGAGCAGTTCTTC. This codes for CASSRAGASNNEQFF.

The chain joins TRBV30 to TRBJ2-5, with TRBD2 as a possible D gene (6 bases). The germline V and J ends were trimmed by 2 bases and 7 bases, with 26 bases remaining between them. Germline lookup yields CDR1 GTSNPN and CDR2 SVGIG (reference sequence). The CDR3 runs 17 residues. The CDR3: CAWSPMGAGAPGGTQYF. CDR3 DNA sequence: TGTGCCTGGAGTCCCATGGGAGCAGGAGCCCCCGGGGGGACCCAGTACTTC.

This clone appeared a few times. The chain recombines TRBV27 with TRBJ1-1; D call uncertain. V lost 6 bases, J lost 7 bases, and 12 bases lay in between. This CDR3 spans 12 amino acids. CDR1 and CDR2 from the germline V gene are MNHEY and SMNVEV (reference sequence). The CDR3 DNA reads as TGTGCCAGCAGGCGGGTTCCTTTTGAAGCTTTCTTT. This translates into CASRRVPFEAFF.

This rearrangement joins TRBV7-9 to TRBJ1-6; 10 bases agree with TRBD1. This CDR3 contains 15 residues. The germline V gene encodes CDR1 SEHNR and CDR2 FQNEAQ (reference sequence). The trim removed 1 base at V and 8 bases at J, leaving 2 bases unmatched. The chain's CDR3 is CASSLGGTGDSPLHF. The CDR3 DNA reads as TGTGCCAGCAGCTTAGGAGGGACAGGGGATTCACCCCTCCACTTT.

Worth noting for this clone: Relative to the germline gene, one junction end is altered; a read error may explain this. The identical CDR3 is also encoded by other nucleotide sequences in the sample. The genes are TRBV9 and TRBJ1-5; TRBD1 agrees at 7 bases. CDR3 length: 14 amino acids. Germline assignment: CDR1 SGDLS and CDR2 YYNGEE. CDR3 sequence reads: CASSVGQDHQPQHF. The CDR3 nucleotides are TGCGCCAGCAGCGTAGGACAGGACCATCAGCCCCAGCATTTT.

The chain uses TRBV5-6 and TRBJ2-4; 7 nucleotides agree with TRBD1. Looked up from germline, CDR1 is SGHDT and CDR2 is YYEEEE. CDR3 length equals 16 residues. J was trimmed by 0 bases and V by 4 bases; bases with no gene match: 7. The CDR3 DNA follows: TGTGCCAGCAGCCGAGGGGACAGCGAAGCCAAAAACATTCAGTACTTC. As protein: CASSRGDSEAKNIQYF. The variable domain in full, with the rest retrieved from reference TRBV5-6 and TRBJ2-4, is DAGVTQSPTHLIKTRGQQVTLRCSPKSGHDTVSWYQQALGQGPQFIFQYYEEEERQRGNFPDRFSGHQFPNYSSELNVNALLLGDSALYLCASSRGDSEAKNIQYFGAGTRLSVL.

The gene calls are TRBV7-2 and TRBJ1-1, with D unresolved. Between the trimmed V and J ends, which lost 5 bases and 1 base, there was a span of 14 bases. Germline CDR1 and CDR2: SGHTA and FQGNSA. This CDR3 has 15 amino acids. CDR3 loop: CASSPREAPNTEAFF. CDR3 nucleotide sequence: TGTGCCAGCAGCCCCCGGGAGGCGCCGAACACTGAAGCTTTCTTT.

The CDR3 loop reads CASSNRGSVADTQYF. The CDR3 DNA follows: TGTGCCAGCAGTAATAGGGGCTCGGTAGCAGATACGCAGTATTTT. The chain joins TRBV27 to TRBJ2-3; D is possibly TRBD1 (5 bases). The V end was cut by 5 bases, the J end by 4 bases, with 16 bases between. The germline gives CDR1 MNHEY, CDR2 SMNVEV (reference sequence). This CDR3 is 15 amino acids long.

The V gene is TRBV5-6, the J gene TRBJ2-1; 9 bases are a match to TRBD2. Trimming cost V 2 bases and J 0 bases; bases outside gene matches: 6. Germline V CDR1 and CDR2: SGHDT, YYEEEE. CDR3 length: 17 amino acids. As DNA, the CDR3 is TGTGCCAGCAGCTTAGGAACTAGCGGGTACTCCTACAATGAGCAGTTCTTC. It yields the protein CASSLGTSGYSYNEQFF. Based on the CDR3 plus reference TRBV5-6 and TRBJ2-1, the full variable domain is DAGVTQSPTHLIKTRGQQVTLRCSPKSGHDTVSWYQQALGQGPQFIFQYYEEEERQRGNFPDRFSGHQFPNYSSELNVNALLLGDSALYLCASSLGTSGYSYNEQFFGPGTRLTVL.

The rearrangement joins TRBV7-2 to TRBJ2-1; a weak D match, TRBD1 (6 bases). CDR1 is SGHTA and CDR2 is FQGNSA in the germline V gene. The CDR3 has 14 amino acids. The V end was cut by 5 bases, the J end by 8 bases, with 16 bases between. CDR3 DNA: TGTGCCAGCAGCCCAGGGACATACGGGGATGAGCAGTTCTTC. It is translated as CASSPGTYGDEQFF. Filled out from reference TRBV7-2 and TRBJ2-1, the complete variable domain reads GAGVSQSPSNKVTEKGKDVELRCDPISGHTALYWYRQSLGQGLEFLIYFQGNSAPDKSGLPSDRFSAERTGGSVSTLTIQRTQQEDSAVYLCASSPGTYGDEQFFGPGTRLTVL.

This chain uses TRBV9 with TRBJ2-1, with D hard to call. Per germline, CDR1 SGDLS and CDR2 YYNGEE. The CDR3 runs to 12 residues. V was clipped by 2 bases and J by 5 bases, with 5 bases between them. The CDR3 sequence is CASSVSDNEQFF. The CDR3, as DNA: TGTGCCAGCAGCGTTTCTGACAATGAGCAGTTCTTC.

The genes are TRBV19 and TRBJ2-5; TRBD1 is a possible D gene (6 bases). The CDR3 runs 14 residues. CDR1 LNHDA and CDR2 SQIVND come from the germline V gene (reference sequence). The V gene lost 6 bases and the J gene lost 1 base, with 12 bases spanning the gap. In nucleotides, the CDR3 is TGTGCCAGTAGCCAGGGGCCATTCCAAGAGACCCAGTACTTC. Translated: CASSQGPFQETQYF.

This sequence joins TRBV27 and TRBJ1-2; D possibly corresponds to TRBD1 (5 bases). The V gene's germline CDR1 is MNHEY and CDR2 SMNVEV (reference sequence). Trimming took 5 bases from V and 6 from J, leaving 10 bases between them. The CDR3 spans 12 residues. Written as DNA, the CDR3 is TGTGCCAGCAGTGGGGACTCCGATGGCTACACCTTC. Translated: CASSGDSDGYTF.

This clone has a single count. The V call is TRBV4-2, the J call TRBJ2-1, with D hard to call. V shed 0 bases and J shed 6 bases, with 9 bases lying between them. Per germline, CDR1 LGHNA and CDR2 YNFKEQ. The CDR3 runs 14 residues. CDR3 in amino acids: CASSQDEVRNEQFF. CDR3 DNA sequence: TGTGCCAGCAGCCAAGATGAGGTTCGCAATGAGCAGTTCTTC.

The table lists this clone with a few counts. This chain joins TRBV29-1 and TRBJ1-4; the D is unclear. The CDR3 length is 14 residues. Trimming stripped 0 bases from V and 6 bases from J, with 11 bases between. The V gene's germline CDR1 is SQVTM and CDR2 ANQGSEA. The CDR3 region is CSVEDQVSDEKLFF. Written as DNA, the CDR3 is TGCAGCGTTGAAGATCAGGTATCGGATGAAAAACTGTTTTTT.

The rearrangement links TRBV11-2 to TRBJ2-4, with 8 bases lining up with TRBD2. J was trimmed by 5 bases and V by 4 bases; bases with no gene match: 13. The CDR3 loop spans 17 amino acids. CDR1 is SGHAT and CDR2 is FQNNGV in the germline V gene. CDR3 amino acids: CASSSLVAGGTQNIQYF. In DNA, the CDR3 is TGTGCCAGCAGCTCCTTAGTGGCGGGAGGAACACAAAACATTCAGTACTTC.

The V gene is TRBV7-8, the J gene TRBJ1-3; D not resolved. The CDR3 has 16 amino acids. CDR1 SGHVS and CDR2 FQNEAQ come from the germline V gene. With 2 bases removed from V and 0 bases from J, the gap between germline ends came to 11 bases. The CDR3 DNA follows: TGTGCCAGCAGCTTAAGGGCGGGGAACTCTGGAAACACCATATATTTT. Protein: CASSLRAGNSGNTIYF.

This clone has only a few counts. V usage is TRBV15 and J usage is TRBJ2-2, with D perhaps matching TRBD1 (5 bases). Germline assignment: CDR1 LNHNV and CDR2 YYDKDF (reference sequence). The CDR3 consists of 16 residues. V dropped 6 bases and J dropped 3 bases, with 17 bases sitting between them. CDR3 DNA sequence: TGTGCCACCAGAGCTACTGTTCAGGGTGACACCGGGGAGCTGTTTTTT. Translating it yields CATRATVQGDTGELFF.

On this clone itself: The sample contains more than one DNA sequence encoding this CDR3. V and J are TRBV6-5 and TRBJ2-5, with D possibly matching TRBD2 (5 bases). The CDR3 has 11 amino acids. Trimming took off 8 bases at V and 2 bases at J, with 6 bases between the two ends. Germline-derived CDR1 and CDR2 are MNHEY and SVGAGI. The CDR3 spells CASRRQETQYF. DNA for the CDR3: TGTGCCAGCCGGAGGCAAGAGACCCAGTACTTC.

The chain has TRBV5-1 and TRBJ2-1, with D possibly being TRBD2 (6 bases). Germline V gives CDR1 SGHRS, CDR2 YFSETQ. Trimming pared 4 bases from V and 8 bases from J, leaving 28 bases between. The CDR3 totals 18 residues. CDR3: CASSLGGHSAGPWDEQFF. The CDR3, as DNA: TGCGCCAGCAGCCTCGGCGGACACTCAGCGGGCCCTTGGGATGAGCAGTTCTTC.